The next 7 T cell receptor beta chains were all read from a single sample in a study of T cells in localized non-small cell lung cancer. Here immunoSEQ multiplex PCR was the method, and the copy in TCRdb shows in-frame clones only, minus some. The sample records 55,000 to 75,000 clones, 80% to 95% being singletons. Specimen: peripheral blood, collected before any cancer treatment. The source of these receptors is a man aged 40 to 69 with stage I lung adenocarcinoma.

V is TRBV4-2 and J is TRBJ2-5, with TRBD2 identical over 13 bases. Germline CDR1 is LGHNA and CDR2 is YNFKEQ. V dropped 0 bases and J dropped 7; count of bases not matched to a gene: 14. This CDR3 spans 19 amino acids. CDR3 bases: TGTGCCAGCAGCCAAGATTTACCCGGGACTAGCGGGATTAGGGGGACCCAGTACTTC. Protein sequence: CASSQDLPGTSGIRGTQYF.

The gene calls are TRBV7-6 and TRBJ2-7, with no clear D. The germline gives CDR1 SGHVS, CDR2 FNYEAQ. The V end lost 5 bases, the J end lost 4 bases, and 12 bases lay between the germline ends. The CDR3 length is 13 residues. CDR3 nucleotide sequence: TGTGCCAGCAGCCCCCGGAGTCATTACGAGCAGTACTTC. This translates into CASSPRSHYEQYF.

This clone was observed a few times. The chain couples TRBV5-3 to TRBJ2-2; 9 nucleotides match TRBD2. TRBV5-3 is an ORF, and what it does is uncertain. The CDR3 runs 15 residues. V lost 8 bases and J lost 6; bases outside the gene matches: 11. CDR3: CASSQDAGGPGELFF. In nucleotides, the CDR3 is TGTGCCAGCAGCCAAGATGCGGGAGGGCCCGGGGAGCTGTTTTTT.

This chain uses TRBV11-3 with TRBJ2-5; the match to TRBD1 covers 7 bases. V lost 4 bases, J lost 3 bases, and 2 bases stayed unmatched. Germline CDR1 is SGHNT and CDR2 is YENEEA. The CDR3 sequence is 13 residues long. CDR3 nucleotides: TGTGCCAGCAGCTCCACAGGGGAAGAGACCCAGTACTTC. Amino acids: CASSSTGEETQYF.

The V call is TRBV6-5, the J call TRBJ1-1; 7 nucleotides match TRBD1. CDR3 size: 15 residues. The V gene end was trimmed by 2 bases and the J gene end by 5 bases; junction bases not matched to a gene: 8. The germline V gene encodes CDR1 MNHEY and CDR2 SVGAGI. The CDR3 nucleotides are TGTGCCAGCAGTTACAACCCGGACAGGTGGACTGAAGCTTTCTTT. Amino acid sequence: CASSYNPDRWTEAFF.

The chain is built from TRBV7-9 and TRBJ2-1, with D tentatively TRBD1 (5 bases). Germline V gene sequence: CDR1 SEHNR, CDR2 FQNEAQ (reference sequence). The germline V and J ends were trimmed by 3 bases and 8 bases, with 11 bases remaining between them. CDR3 size: 13 residues. In DNA form, the CDR3 reads TGTGCCAGCAGCTTGTTCAGGGCGGATGAGCAGTTCTTC. This gives the protein CASSLFRADEQFF.

This clone was observed a handful of times. The CDR3 bases are TGCGCCAGCAGTGGGGGGCTATTGTCCGTGAGCTCCTACGAGCAGTACTTC. This encodes CASSGGLLSVSSYEQYF. The genes are TRBV10-2 and TRBJ2-7; tentative D call: TRBD1 (6 bases). CDR3 size: 17 residues. V shed 4 bases and J shed 0 bases, with 19 bases lying between them. The germline CDR1 and CDR2 sequences are WSHSY and SAAADI.